Listed below are T cell receptor beta chains from one sample, sequenced in a study of response to subunit inactivated influenza vaccine. TCRdb fed the RT-PCR reads into MiXCR, producing one record per CDR3 protein. The profile shows roughly 700,000 distinct CDR3 sequences, more than 15% of them singletons. The sample here was PBMCs from blood, taken roughly 12 days after vaccination. The source is a man aged 45-65 years who received an inactivated influenza vaccine. The CDR3 runs from the conserved cysteine through the conserved F or W. The D gene is left open where the match is weak. Where a row states a size, it is once, few, many or the class of an expanded clone; other rows omit it.

clone_size | j_call | d_call | cdr3_length | v_call | cdr3_nt | cdr3_aa
. | TRBJ1-6 | . | 15 | TRBV2 | TGTGCCAGCAGCGAACAGGGTTTGCGTAATTCACCCCTCCACTTT | CASSEQGLRNSPLHF
. | TRBJ1-5 | . | 13 | TRBV6-4 | TGTGCCAGTCTAACTGCACCGAATCAGCCCCAGCATTTT | CASLTAPNQPQHF
few | TRBJ2-3 | . | 16 | TRBV27 | TGTGCCAGCAGTTTATCCCGACTAGGTCTTACACATACGCAGTATTTT | CASSLSRLGLTHTQYF
many | TRBJ1-5 | . | 17 | TRBV7-8 | TGTGCCAGCAGCTACTTCACCGGGACACCTAGCAATCAGCCCCAGCATTTT | CASSYFTGTPSNQPQHF
few | TRBJ2-7 | TRBD2 | 13 | TRBV20-1 | TGCAGTGCCCCTAGCGGGGGGGCTCGGGAGCAGTACTTC | CSAPSGGAREQYF
. | TRBJ2-7 | . | 12 | TRBV28 | TGTGCCAGCAGTTTCAGCTTCAACGAGCAGTACTTC | CASSFSFNEQYF
. | TRBJ2-5 | . | 14 | TRBV4-1 | TGCGCCAGCAGCCAAGGTGACAGACAAGAGACCCAGTACTTC | CASSQGDRQETQYF
. | TRBJ2-2 | . | 16 | TRBV29-1 | TGCAGCGTTGCTCAGGGAACGGGCCGGGACACCGGGGAGCTGTTTTTT | CSVAQGTGRDTGELFF
. | TRBJ2-5 | TRBD1 | 13 | TRBV29-1 | TGCAGCGCCGGTGGACAGGGGCTCGAGACCCAGTACTTC | CSAGGQGLETQYF
. | TRBJ1-2 | . | 13 | TRBV3-1 | TGTGCCAGCAGCCAAGAACTAAGGAAAGGCTACACCTTC | CASSQELRKGYTF
few | TRBJ2-7 | TRBD1 | 15 | TRBV4-3 | TGCGCCAGCAGCCAAGCCAGGACAGGGGGCCACGAGCAGTACTTC | CASSQARTGGHEQYF